Listed below are T cell receptor beta chains from one sample, sequenced in a study of T cell responses to AZD1222 COVID-19 vaccine. Sequencing was performed with immunoSEQ multiplex PCR; in TCRdb, only in-frame clones are kept and a portion is missing. Of roughly 20,000 clones detected, less than 85% appear once; the ten largest clones hold over 40%. Specimen: peripheral blood, collected on day 0 of AZD1222 vaccination. These receptors were collected from an adult in good health. Each CDR3 is given with its conserved first and last residue. The D gene is left open where the match is weak. Expanded clones are given a class, and other clones once, few, many or no size at all.

TRBV7-8	.	TRBJ2-2	.	12	TGTGCCAGCAGCCTCAACACCGGGGAGCTGTTTTTT	CASSLNTGELFF
TRBV9	TRBD1	TRBJ1-2	.	13	TGTGCCAGCAGCGTCGGGGACAGCTATGGCTACACCTTC	CASSVGDSYGYTF
TRBV30	TRBD2	TRBJ2-1	.	14	TGTGCCTGGGGCCGACTAGCGGGAGAGGGTGAGCAGTTCTTC	CAWGRLAGEGEQFF
TRBV18	.	TRBJ2-3	.	13	TGTGCCAGCTCACCGGAGGGGACAGATACGCAGTATTTT	CASSPEGTDTQYF
TRBV14	.	TRBJ2-5	.	14	TGTGCCAGCAGCCAGAATCGAGGGCAAGAGACCCAGTACTTC	CASSQNRGQETQYF
TRBV11-2	.	TRBJ2-1	.	15	TGTGCCAGCAGCCTAGCTCGGGGTACCTACAATGAGCAGTTCTTC	CASSLARGTYNEQFF
TRBV7-9	TRBD2	TRBJ2-2	.	15	TGTGCCAGCAGCTCGCCCCGGGACTACGGGGGGGAGCTGTTTTTT	CASSSPRDYGGELFF
TRBV5-4	.	TRBJ2-7	.	12	TGTGCCAGCAGCTTGTCCGGCTACGAGCAGTACTTC	CASSLSGYEQYF
TRBV2	.	TRBJ2-3	few	15	TGTGCCAGCAGCGCCGGGACGGCTAGCACAGATACGCAGTATTTT	CASSAGTASTDTQYF
TRBV2	.	TRBJ1-4	.	15	TGTGCCAGCAGTGGTCCGGGGACGGTGAATGAAAAACTGTTTTTT	CASSGPGTVNEKLFF
TRBV19	.	TRBJ1-2	.	14	TGTGCCAGTAGTAGGGACACCAGCAACTATGGCTACACCTTC	CASSRDTSNYGYTF
TRBV11-2	.	TRBJ2-7	.	15	TGTGCCAGCAGCTCTGGGCCAATCGGCTCCTACGAGCAGTACTTC	CASSSGPIGSYEQYF
TRBV7-3	.	TRBJ2-3	.	15	TGTGCCAGCAGCTTTGGGAATACCGCCACAGATACGCAGTATTTT	CASSFGNTATDTQYF
TRBV7-2	.	TRBJ2-3	.	17	TGTGCCAGCAGCTTAGTATCCACAGGGACGGTAACAGATACGCAGTATTTT	CASSLVSTGTVTDTQYF
TRBV24-1	.	TRBJ2-2	.	15	TGTGCCACCAGTGACTACAGGGTTCCAGCCGGGGAGCTGTTTTTT	CATSDYRVPAGELFF
TRBV18	.	TRBJ2-1	.	15	TGTGCCAGCTCACCTATGGAAGGGGATTACAATGAGCAGTTCTTC	CASSPMEGDYNEQFF
TRBV11-2	TRBD2	TRBJ2-7	.	17	TGTGCCAGCAGCCCGACCGGACTAGCGGGAATCTCCTACGAGCAGTACTTC	CASSPTGLAGISYEQYF
TRBV6-5	.	TRBJ2-1	.	15	TGTGCCAGCAGTTCATTCGCCGGGACCTACAATGAGCAGTTCTTC	CASSSFAGTYNEQFF
TRBV28	.	TRBJ2-7	.	14	TGTGCCAGCAGTTTAGGGGGGAGCTCCTACGAGCAGTACTTC	CASSLGGSSYEQYF
TRBV10-3	.	TRBJ2-2	few	12	TGTGCCATCAGTGAGTCGACCAGGGAGCTGTTTTTT	CAISESTRELFF
TRBV19	TRBD1	TRBJ1-1	once	15	TGTGCCAGTAGTCCAACGACAGGGTGGAACACTGAAGCTTTCTTT	CASSPTTGWNTEAFF
TRBV9	TRBD1	TRBJ2-7	.	15	TGTGCCAGCAGCGTAGGGGGACAGGGGTACTACGAGCAGTACTTC	CASSVGGQGYYEQYF
TRBV28	.	TRBJ1-3	.	12	TGTGCCAGCAGTGTAGGGGAAAACACCATATATTTT	CASSVGENTIYF
TRBV6-5	.	TRBJ1-5	.	13	TGTGCCAGCAGTTACGACAGCAATCAGCCCCAGCATTTT	CASSYDSNQPQHF
TRBV24-1	.	TRBJ2-7	once	13	TGTGCCACCAGTGATTTTAACGGTCCCGAGCAGTACTTC	CATSDFNGPEQYF
TRBV10-3	.	TRBJ1-1	.	14	TGTGCCATCAGTATTGACAGCATGAACACTGAAGCTTTCTTT	CAISIDSMNTEAFF
TRBV10-3	.	TRBJ2-7	.	15	TGTGCCATCAGTGAGTCGTTTGGGGACCCCTACGAGCAGTACTTC	CAISESFGDPYEQYF